Described below is a single T cell receptor beta chain sequence and its context. The table came from immunoSEQ multiplex PCR; TCRdb's copy has only in-frame clones and leaves some out. The sample has over 450,000 clones; 75% to 85% are singletons. The sample is drawn from a study of shared T cell receptors in the human thymus. CDR1 and CDR2 (germline): SGDLS, YYNGEE. V gave up 4 bases and J gave up 0 bases; unmatched junction bases: 12. CDR3 length: 17 amino acids. This sample was also put to use in a study of human thymus T cells. This second report adds: Gene usage for V and J segments appeared biased in thymic and blood repertoires. Thymic repertoires from unrelated individuals overlapped highly, related research reported.

The specimen sequenced was thymocytes. This clonotype originated in a boy in the first two years of life with a congenital heart defect. V and J are TRBV9 and TRBJ2-7, with TRBD2 matching over 8 bases. The CDR3 is CASSPSQLAGGSYEQYF. CDR3 in DNA: TGTGCCAGCAGCCCTAGTCAGCTGGCGGGGGGCTCCTACGAGCAGTACTTC.